This TCR beta chain originates from a study of vaccination effects on CD4 cells after COVID-19. Points from the study as a whole: The study enrolled few convalescent patients and sampled no early post-infection timepoints.

This CDR3 region has 13 residues. The germline V and J ends were trimmed by 4 bases and 1 base, with 5 bases remaining between them. The germline V gene has CDR1 MRHNA and CDR2 SNTAGT. Prior to sequencing, the ViraFEST assay stimulated PBMC with viral peptide pools, which expanded the antigen-specific CD4+ T cells. Culture proceeded for 10 days, and CD4+ T cells were then isolated. None of the vaccinated had previously contracted SARS-CoV-2, and their nucleocapsid antibodies tested negative. Culturing of around 2 million PBMC per well took place with roughly 10 IU/ml IL-2 and around 10 ug/ml peptides. A remark on this clone: No antigen is known for it.

Here immunoSEQ multiplex PCR was the method, and the copy in TCRdb shows in-frame clones only, minus some. This table holds more than 20,000 clones, about 65% found once. The clonotype originates from a human donor who received a COVID-19 vaccine. Source: CD4+ T cells from PBMCs cultured with HCoV-NL63 spike peptides, taken before COVID-19 vaccination. The chain is built from TRBV6-4 and TRBJ1-5; D remains ambiguous. DNA for the CDR3: TGTGCCAGCAGTGCGGAGAGCAATCAGCCCCAGCATTTT. It specifies CASSAESNQPQHF.